Listed below are T cell receptor gamma chains from one sample, sequenced in a study of gammadelta T cells in human blood. TCRdb fed the RT-PCR reads to CATT. Of several hundred gamma-chain clones listed, 5% were seen once; the top ten hold approximately 52%. Sequenced: Vgamma9Vdelta2 gamma-delta T cells from fetal blood. The receptors derive from a human fetus. Each CDR3 is given with its conserved first and last residue. Only some rows state a clone size, as once, few, many or a class for expanded clones.

TRGV8 | hyperexpanded | CATWDTTGWFKIF
TRGV9 | NA | CALWEVWELGKKIKVF
TRGV9 | medium-sized | CALWDEYYKKLF
TRGV5 | NA | CATWDRLFF
TRGV8 | large | CATWDGWFKIF
TRGV2 | large | CATWDGPFTGWFKIF
TRGV9 | medium-sized | CALWEVHGEKLGKKIKVF
TRGV9 | medium-sized | CALWRGLGKKIKVF
TRGV9 | medium-sized | CALWEGELGKKIKVF
TRGV2 | medium-sized | CATWDGPYYYKKLF
TRGV9 | medium-sized | CALWEVGELGKKIKVF
TRGV9 | large | CALWEKGELGKKIKVF
TRGV10 | few | CAAWGIYYKKLF
TRGV9 | medium-sized | CALWAVEGLGKKIKVF
TRGV9 | NA | CALWDLNQELGKKIKVF
TRGV5 | large | CATWDRQKLF
TRGV5 | large | CATWDRHTTGWFKIF
TRGV9 | medium-sized | CALWEVTGWFKIF
TRGV9 | few | CALWEVHQELGKKIKVF
TRGV10 | medium-sized | CAAWDYIFTGWFKIF
TRGV5 | large | CATWDRNYYKKLF
TRGV8 | NA | CATWDRRYSSDWIKTF
TRGV9 | NA | CALWEVGLGKKIKVF
TRGV9 | large | CALWEVRELGKKIKVF
TRGV8 | large | CATWDYYKKLF
TRGV9 | few | CALWEVGKKIKVF
TRGV9 | large | CALWEVELGKKIKVF
TRGV2 | medium-sized | CATWDGREIYYKKLF
TRGV9 | NA | CALWEVNKKLF
TRGV10 | large | CAAWSDYKKLF
TRGV9 | medium-sized | CALWVGGYTTGWFKIF
TRGV9 | medium-sized | CALWEVKQELGKKIKVF
TRGV10 | large | CAAWDTGWFKIF
TRGV2 | medium-sized | CATWDVYYKKLF
TRGV9 | large | CALWEVLRELGKKIKVF
TRGV2 | few | CATWDGNYKKLF
TRGV10 | medium-sized | CAAWALHTTGWFKIF
TRGV10 | NA | CAAPPTGWFKIF
TRGV9 | NA | CAAWDSGWFKIF
TRGV2 | large | CATWDGPTGWFKIF
TRGV9 | large | CALWDRQELGKKIKVF
TRGV10 | large | CAAWDYIYTTGWFKIF
TRGV10 | medium-sized | CAAWTGWFKIF
TRGV9 | large | CALWEVHRRQELGKKIKVF
TRGV9 | medium-sized | CALWDEEELGKKIKVF
TRGV9 | medium-sized | CALWEVRLELGKKIKVF
TRGV2 | medium-sized | CATWDGRWIKTF
TRGV8 | large | CATWDRPGWFKIF
TRGV3 | large | CATWDRSEKLF
TRGV9 | few | CALWEVRQELGKKIKVF
TRGV9 | large | CALWEIQELGKKIKVF
TRGV9 | medium-sized | CALWEPQELGKKIKVF
TRGV8 | large | CATWDSSDWIKTF